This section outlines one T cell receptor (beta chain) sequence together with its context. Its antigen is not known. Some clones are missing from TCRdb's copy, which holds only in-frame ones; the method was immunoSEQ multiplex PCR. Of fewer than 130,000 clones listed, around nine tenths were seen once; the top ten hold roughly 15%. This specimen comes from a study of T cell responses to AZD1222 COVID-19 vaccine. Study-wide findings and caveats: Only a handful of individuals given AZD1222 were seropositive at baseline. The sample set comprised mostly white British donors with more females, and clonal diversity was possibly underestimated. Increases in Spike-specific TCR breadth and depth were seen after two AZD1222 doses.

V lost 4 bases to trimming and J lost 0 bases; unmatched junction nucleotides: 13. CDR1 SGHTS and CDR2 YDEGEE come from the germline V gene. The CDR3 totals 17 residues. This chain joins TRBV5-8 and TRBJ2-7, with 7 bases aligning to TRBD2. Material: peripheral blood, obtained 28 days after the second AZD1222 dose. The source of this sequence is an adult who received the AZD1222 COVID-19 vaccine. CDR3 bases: TGTGCCAGCAGCCTCTTCCTGGGGGGGAGATCCTCCTACGAGCAGTACTTC. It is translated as CASSLFLGGRSSYEQYF.